This TCR beta chain was retrieved from a study of T cell repertoires and HLA-DP antigens. Study-level findings and limits: Against one allele, clones undetected before culture averaged about 40%; against the other, roughly 51%.

The germline gives CDR1 LGHNA, CDR2 YSLEER. V lost 1 base, J lost 3 bases, and 2 bases stayed unmatched. The CDR3 runs to 16 residues. After approximately 16 days, CD4+ cells were restimulated about 24 h with the same allogeneic DPB1. Retrovirally transduced HeLa cells with HLA-DPA1/DPB1, HLA-DM, invariant chain and CD80 served as stimulators. Primers targeted 54 TRBV and 13 TRBJ segments. The method was immunoSEQ multiplex PCR; TCRdb's version includes in-frame clones alone and lacks a portion of them. The sample lists around 2,000 clones; around four fifths were seen once. This clonotype was sampled from a woman under 30 in good health and CMV-seronegative. Material: CD137- CD4+ T cells from cultured PBMCs. The chain is built from TRBV4-3 and TRBJ2-4, with 11 bases fitting TRBD1. The CDR3 sequence is CASSQAGTGGKNIQYF. CDR3 nucleotide sequence: TGCGCCAGCAGCCAAGCCGGGACAGGGGGCAAAAACATTCAGTACTTC.